What follows are 3 T cell receptor beta chains derived from one specimen sequenced in a study of T cell changes during pregnancy in multiple sclerosis. Clones were sequenced by immunoSEQ multiplex PCR, and TCRdb holds only the in-frame ones, with some missing. The sample has tens of thousands of clones; less than 95% are singletons. Sequenced material: CD8+ T cells from peripheral blood mononuclear cells, taken before pregnancy. The source is a female donor with multiple sclerosis, enrolled in a pregnancy study.

CDR3 bases: TGTGCCGGACAGGGGATTTTAAGCTCCTACAATGAGCAGTTCTTC. Amino acid sequence: CAGQGILSSYNEQFF. The chain carries TRBV2 and TRBJ2-1; 9 bases match TRBD1. The V and J ends lost 11 bases and 0 bases, in that order; junction bases with no gene match: 8. The CDR3 consists of 15 residues. CDR1 is SNHLY, CDR2 FYNNEI, per germline. The complete variable domain, with remaining parts taken from reference TRBV2 and TRBJ2-1, reads EPEVTQTPSHQVTQMGQEVILRCVPISNHLYFYWYRQILGQKVEFLVSFYNNEISEKSEIFDDQFSVERPDGSNFTLKIRSTKLEDSAMYFCAGQGILSSYNEQFFGPGTRLTVL.

The sample holds a few counts of this clone. V is TRBV6-4 and J is TRBJ2-7; 12 bases map to TRBD1. V trimming: 2 bases; J trimming: 5 bases; junction bases outside the gene matches: 4. The germline gives CDR1 MRHNA, CDR2 SNTAGT. The CDR3 runs 15 residues. The CDR3 loop is CASSDKGTGGNEQYF. In nucleotides, the CDR3 is TGTGCCAGCAGTGACAAGGGGACAGGGGGCAACGAGCAGTACTTC.

In the case of this clone: One end of the junction varies from germline; a read error may be responsible. The chain uses TRBV6-1 and TRBJ2-7; unclear D gene. The CDR3 loop spans 12 amino acids. Germline loops: CDR1 MNHNS, CDR2 SASEGT. CDR3 DNA: TGTGCCAGCAGTGAATTCCCGCCGGTCATGAACTTC. This sequence encodes CASSEFPPVMNF.